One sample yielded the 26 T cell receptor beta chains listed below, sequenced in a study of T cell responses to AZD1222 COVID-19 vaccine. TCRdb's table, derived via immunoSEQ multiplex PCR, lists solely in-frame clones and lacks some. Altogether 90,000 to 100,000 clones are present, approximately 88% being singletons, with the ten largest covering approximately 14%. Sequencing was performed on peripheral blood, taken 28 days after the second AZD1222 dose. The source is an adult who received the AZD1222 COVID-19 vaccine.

CDR3 sequence (DNA): TGTGCCAGCAGTTTAAAGGCGGCGGGGGGACTCTATGGCTACACCTTC. This codes for CASSLKAAGGLYGYTF. The genes are TRBV27 and TRBJ1-2; D is possibly TRBD1 (5 bases). CDR3 size: 16 residues. Trimming pared 2 bases from V and 4 bases from J, leaving 17 bases between. Germline values: CDR1 MNHEY, CDR2 SMNVEV (reference sequence).

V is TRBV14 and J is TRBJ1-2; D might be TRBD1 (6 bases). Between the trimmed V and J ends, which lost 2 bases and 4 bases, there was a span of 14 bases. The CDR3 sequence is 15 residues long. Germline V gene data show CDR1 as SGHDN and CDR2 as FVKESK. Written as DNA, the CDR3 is TGTGCCAGCAGCCAAACATCACGGGGGCTCTATGGCTACACCTTC. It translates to CASSQTSRGLYGYTF. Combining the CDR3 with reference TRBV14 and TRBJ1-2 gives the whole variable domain EAGVTQFPSHSVIEKGQTVTLRCDPISGHDNLYWYRRVMGKEIKFLLHFVKESKQDESGMPNNRFLAERTGGTYSTLKVQPAELEDSGVYFCASSQTSRGLYGYTFGSGTRLTVV.

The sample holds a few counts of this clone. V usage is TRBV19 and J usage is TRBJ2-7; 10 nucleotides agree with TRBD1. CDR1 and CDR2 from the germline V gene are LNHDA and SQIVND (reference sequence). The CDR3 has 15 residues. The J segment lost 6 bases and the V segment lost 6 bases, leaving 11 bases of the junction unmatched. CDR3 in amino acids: CASRVRGDRGSEQYF. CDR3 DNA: TGTGCCAGTAGGGTAAGGGGGGACAGGGGAAGCGAGCAGTACTTC.

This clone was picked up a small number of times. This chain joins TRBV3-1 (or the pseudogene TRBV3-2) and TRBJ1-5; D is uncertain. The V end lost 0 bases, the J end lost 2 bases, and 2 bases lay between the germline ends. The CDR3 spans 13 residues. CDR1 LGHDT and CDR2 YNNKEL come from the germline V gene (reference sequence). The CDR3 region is CASSQEGNQPQHF. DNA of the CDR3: TGTGCCAGCAGCCAAGAAGGCAATCAGCCCCAGCATTTT.

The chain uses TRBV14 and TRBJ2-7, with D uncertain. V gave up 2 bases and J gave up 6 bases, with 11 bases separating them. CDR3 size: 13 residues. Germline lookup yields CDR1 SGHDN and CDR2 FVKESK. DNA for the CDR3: TGTGCCAGCAGCCAATTTGGTGGGCTCGAGCAGTACTTC. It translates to CASSQFGGLEQYF.

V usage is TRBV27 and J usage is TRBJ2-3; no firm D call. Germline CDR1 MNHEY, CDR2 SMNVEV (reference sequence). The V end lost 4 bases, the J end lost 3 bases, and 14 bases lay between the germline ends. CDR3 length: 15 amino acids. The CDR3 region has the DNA TGTGCCAGCAGTTCCCTGTTCCTGGGGACAGATACGCAGTATTTT. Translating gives CASSSLFLGTDTQYF.

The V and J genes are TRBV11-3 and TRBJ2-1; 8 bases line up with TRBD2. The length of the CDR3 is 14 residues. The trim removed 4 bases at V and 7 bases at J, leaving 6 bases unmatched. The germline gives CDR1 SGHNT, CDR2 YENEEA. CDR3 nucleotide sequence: TGTGCCAGCAGCTCGGGCGGGAGGTGGAATGAGCAGTTCTTC. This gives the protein CASSSGGRWNEQFF.

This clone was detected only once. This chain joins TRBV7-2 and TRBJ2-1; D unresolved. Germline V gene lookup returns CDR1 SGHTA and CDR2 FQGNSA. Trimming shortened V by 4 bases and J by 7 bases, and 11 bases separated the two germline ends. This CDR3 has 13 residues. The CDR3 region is CASSSMTKNEQFF. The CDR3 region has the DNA TGTGCCAGCAGCTCGATGACCAAGAATGAGCAGTTCTTC.

The CDR3 sequence is CASSGTSEQYF. CDR3 sequence (DNA): TGTGCCAGCAGTGGGACGTCCGAGCAGTACTTC. The rearrangement joins TRBV6-1 to TRBJ2-7; no definite D call. The germline V gene has CDR1 MNHNS and CDR2 SASEGT. V shed 4 bases and J shed 6 bases, with 7 bases lying between them. This CDR3 contains 11 residues.

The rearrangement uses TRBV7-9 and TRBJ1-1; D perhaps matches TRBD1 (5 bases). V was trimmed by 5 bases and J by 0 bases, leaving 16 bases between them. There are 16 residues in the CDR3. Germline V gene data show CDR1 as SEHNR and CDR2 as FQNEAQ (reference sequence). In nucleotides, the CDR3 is TGTGCCAGCAGCGGAGGACCCGGGACCGTGAACACTGAAGCTTTCTTT. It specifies CASSGGPGTVNTEAFF. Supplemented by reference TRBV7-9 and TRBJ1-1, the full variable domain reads DTGVSQNPRHKITKRGQNVTFRCDPISEHNRLYWYRQTLGQGPEFLTYFQNEAQLEKSRLLSDRFSAERPKGSFSTLEIQRTEQGDSAMYLCASSGGPGTVNTEAFFGQGTRLTVV.

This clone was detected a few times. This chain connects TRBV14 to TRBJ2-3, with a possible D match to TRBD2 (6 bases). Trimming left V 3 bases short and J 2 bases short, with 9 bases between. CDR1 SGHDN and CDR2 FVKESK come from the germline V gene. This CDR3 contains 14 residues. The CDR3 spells CASSHPLATDTQYF. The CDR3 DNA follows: TGTGCCAGCAGCCATCCACTAGCCACAGATACGCAGTATTTT.

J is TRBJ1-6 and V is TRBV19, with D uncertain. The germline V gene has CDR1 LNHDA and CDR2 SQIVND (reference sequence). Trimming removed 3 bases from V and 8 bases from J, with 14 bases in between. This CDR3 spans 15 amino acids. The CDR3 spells CASSIGWFRDSPLHF. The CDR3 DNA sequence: TGTGCCAGTAGTATCGGTTGGTTTAGAGATTCACCCCTCCACTTT.

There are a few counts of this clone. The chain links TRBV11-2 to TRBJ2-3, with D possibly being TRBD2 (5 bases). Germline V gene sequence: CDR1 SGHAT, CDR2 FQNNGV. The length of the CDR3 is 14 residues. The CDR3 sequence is CVTRRAGPEDTQYF. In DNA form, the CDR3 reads TGTGTGACGCGAAGGGCGGGCCCAGAGGATACGCAGTATTTT.

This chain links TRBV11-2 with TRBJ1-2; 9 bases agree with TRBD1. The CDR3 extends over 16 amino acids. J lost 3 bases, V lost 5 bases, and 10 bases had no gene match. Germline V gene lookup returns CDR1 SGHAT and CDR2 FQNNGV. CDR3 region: CASSPPSGDRDYGYTF. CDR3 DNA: TGTGCCAGCAGCCCCCCCTCGGGGGACAGGGACTATGGCTACACCTTC.

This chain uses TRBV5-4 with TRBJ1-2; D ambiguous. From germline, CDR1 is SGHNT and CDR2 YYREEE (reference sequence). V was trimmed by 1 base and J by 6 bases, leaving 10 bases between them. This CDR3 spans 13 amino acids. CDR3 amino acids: CASSLTRTDGYTF. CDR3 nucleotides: TGTGCCAGCAGCTTGACCCGGACGGATGGCTACACCTTC.

The CDR3 loop is CATSRDPGSNQPQHF. The CDR3 DNA sequence: TGTGCCACCAGCAGAGATCCAGGGAGCAATCAGCCCCAGCATTTT. The rearrangement links TRBV15 to TRBJ1-5; D perhaps matches TRBD1 (5 bases). The CDR3 totals 15 residues. The V gene lost 0 bases and the J gene lost 1 base, with 7 bases spanning the gap. The germline V gene encodes CDR1 LNHNV and CDR2 YYDKDF (reference sequence).

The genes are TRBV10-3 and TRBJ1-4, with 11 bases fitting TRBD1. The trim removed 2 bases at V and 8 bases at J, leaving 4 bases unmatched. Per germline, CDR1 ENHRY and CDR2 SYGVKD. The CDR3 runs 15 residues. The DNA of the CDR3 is TGTGCCATCAGTGAGATGGACAGGGGGCCGGAAAAACTGTTTTTT. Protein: CAISEMDRGPEKLFF.

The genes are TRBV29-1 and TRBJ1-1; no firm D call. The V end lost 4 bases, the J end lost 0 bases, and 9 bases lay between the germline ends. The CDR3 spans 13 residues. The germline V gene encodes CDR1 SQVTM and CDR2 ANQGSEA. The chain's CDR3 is CSVVQRLNTEAFF. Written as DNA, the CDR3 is TGCAGCGTTGTACAACGGCTGAACACTGAAGCTTTCTTT.

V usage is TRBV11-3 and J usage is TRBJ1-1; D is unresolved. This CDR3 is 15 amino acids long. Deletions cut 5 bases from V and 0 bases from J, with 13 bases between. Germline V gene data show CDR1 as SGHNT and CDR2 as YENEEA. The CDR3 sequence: CASSARPVMNTEAFF. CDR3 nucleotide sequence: TGTGCCAGCAGCGCCAGACCCGTGATGAACACTGAAGCTTTCTTT.

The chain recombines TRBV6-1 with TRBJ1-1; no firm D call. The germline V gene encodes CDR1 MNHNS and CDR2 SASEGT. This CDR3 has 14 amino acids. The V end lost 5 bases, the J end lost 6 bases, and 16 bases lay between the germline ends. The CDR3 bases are TGTGCCAGCAGTCCTACCGGGTCTCATGCTGAAGCTTTCTTT. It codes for CASSPTGSHAEAFF.

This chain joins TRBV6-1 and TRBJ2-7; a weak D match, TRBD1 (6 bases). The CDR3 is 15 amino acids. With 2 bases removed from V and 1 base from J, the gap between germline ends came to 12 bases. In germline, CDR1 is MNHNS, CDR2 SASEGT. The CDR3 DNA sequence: TGTGCCAGCAGTGAATTGGACAGAGCTTCCTACGAGCAGTACTTC. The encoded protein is CASSELDRASYEQYF.

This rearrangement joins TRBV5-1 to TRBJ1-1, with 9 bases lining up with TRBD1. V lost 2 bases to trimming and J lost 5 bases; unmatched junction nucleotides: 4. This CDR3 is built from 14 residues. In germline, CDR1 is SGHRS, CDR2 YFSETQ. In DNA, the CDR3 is TGCGCCAGCAGCTTCCGGGACAGGGAGACTGAAGCTTTCTTT. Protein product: CASSFRDRETEAFF.

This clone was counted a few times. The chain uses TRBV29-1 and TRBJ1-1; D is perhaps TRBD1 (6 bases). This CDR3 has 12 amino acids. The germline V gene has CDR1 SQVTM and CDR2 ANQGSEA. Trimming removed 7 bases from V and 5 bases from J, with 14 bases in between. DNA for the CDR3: TGCAGCGAGGGGGGGCAGGCGACTGAAGCTTTCTTT. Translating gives CSEGGQATEAFF. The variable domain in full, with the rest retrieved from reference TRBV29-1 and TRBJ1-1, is SAVISQKPSRDICQRGTSLTIQCQVDSQVTMMFWYRQQPGQSLTLIATANQGSEATYESGFVIDKFPISRPNLTFSTLTVSNMSPEDSSIYLCSEGGQATEAFFGQGTRLTVV.

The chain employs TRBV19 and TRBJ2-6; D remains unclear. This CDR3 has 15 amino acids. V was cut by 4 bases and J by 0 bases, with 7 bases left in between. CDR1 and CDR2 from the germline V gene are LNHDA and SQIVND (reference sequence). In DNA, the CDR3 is TGTGCCAGTAGTACCCCCTTCTCTGGGGCCAACGTCCTGACTTTC. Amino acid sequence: CASSTPFSGANVLTF.

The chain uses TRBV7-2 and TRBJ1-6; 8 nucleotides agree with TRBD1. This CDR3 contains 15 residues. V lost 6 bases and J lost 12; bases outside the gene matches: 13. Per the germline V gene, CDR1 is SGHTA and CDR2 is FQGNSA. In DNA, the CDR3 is TGTGCCAGCAGATTTGACAGGGGCAGGTCTGGACCCCTCCACTTT. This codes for CASRFDRGRSGPLHF.

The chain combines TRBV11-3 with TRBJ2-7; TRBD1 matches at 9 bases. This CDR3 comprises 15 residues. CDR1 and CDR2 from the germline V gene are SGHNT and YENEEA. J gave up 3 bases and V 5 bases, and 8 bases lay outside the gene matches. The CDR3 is CASSRSGTGFYEQYF. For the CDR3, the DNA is TGTGCCAGCAGCCGATCCGGGACAGGGTTCTACGAGCAGTACTTC.